A selection of T cell receptor beta chains follows, all from one sample in a study of CD8 T cells in ankylosing spondylitis. From the 5' RACE reads, TCRdb called clonotypes with MiXCR, one entry per CDR3 protein. The table shows about 700,000 distinct CDR3 sequences, with under 20% occurring only once. The sequencing input was blood, either unsorted or a sorted T cell fraction (not recorded which). The receptors originated from a male donor with ankylosing spondylitis. Each CDR3 is given with its conserved first and last residue.

>TRBJ1-2|TRBV2
CASTKQGASGYTF
>TRBJ1-1|TRBV12-3/TRBV12-4
CASSLVGSSGEAFF
>TRBJ1-2|TRBV18
CASSPTGQGIYGYTF
>TRBJ2-2|TRBV7-9
CASTGSNTGELFF
>TRBJ2-1|TRBV12-3/TRBV12-4
CASSFAGASNEQFF
>TRBJ2-7|TRBV4-1
CASSRDYPTYEQYF
>TRBJ1-2|TRBV2
CASSPGQAAYGYTF
>TRBJ2-2|TRBV29-1
CSVSGRAGELFF
>TRBJ2-1|TRBV2
CASSRRSVLSQYNEQFF
>TRBJ2-6|TRBV10-3
CAIRPGEGSGANVLTF
>TRBJ2-1|TRBV5-1
CASSSGKLNEQFF
>TRBJ1-1|TRBV5-1
CASSLGVVEETVRTEAFF
>TRBJ2-1|TRBV4-3
CASALQINNEQFF
>TRBJ2-7|TRBV7-9
CASSPPNGAGFYEQYF
>TRBJ1-2|TRBV19
CASSPNPGTGGYGYTF
>TRBJ2-5|TRBV28
CASSHGTGREKTQYF
>TRBJ2-6|TRBV28
CASKGQGHSGANVLTF
>TRBJ2-5|TRBV4-1
CASSQDGTGQETQYF
>TRBJ2-6|TRBV7-2
CASSLGNLATGANVLTF
>TRBJ2-7|TRBV4-2
CASSQGYGMSSYEQYF
>TRBJ1-4|TRBV5-1
CASSLGYSSGDEKLFF
>TRBJ1-1|TRBV12-3/TRBV12-4
CASRPRAMNTEAFF
>TRBJ2-5|TRBV15
CATSRDRAQETQYF
>TRBJ1-2|TRBV5-1
CASSLVGTGDYGYTF
>TRBJ2-2|TRBV4-2
CASSQVGAGTNTGELFF
>TRBJ2-2|TRBV4-2
CASKRGYDTGELFF
>TRBJ1-1|TRBV29-1
CSVEGGPDGEAFF
>TRBJ2-1|TRBV9
CASKGQGANEQFF
>TRBJ1-1|TRBV7-9
CASSLLGHTNTEAFF
>TRBJ2-3|TRBV29-1
CSAIQAKGQLDTQYF
>TRBJ2-2|TRBV5-1
CASSLRAGANTGELFF
>TRBJ2-1|TRBV20-1
CSATLAIYNEQFF
>TRBJ2-2|TRBV29-1
CSVEGQGNTGELFF
>TRBJ2-3|TRBV4-2
CASSQESGIITDTQYF
>TRBJ1-1|TRBV12-3/TRBV12-4
CASRRLVGDTEAFF
>TRBJ1-5|TRBV6-2/TRBV6-3
CASSYPTGSTGDQPQHF
>TRBJ1-5|TRBV29-1
CSVVGNQPQHF
>TRBJ1-1|TRBV20-1
CSARGHDEAFF
>TRBJ1-2|TRBV20-1
CSAFINRDSYGYTF
>TRBJ1-3|TRBV20-1
CSARAQGPTGNTIYF
>TRBJ2-7|TRBV18
CASSDGQGYEQYF
>TRBJ2-7|TRBV11-2
CASSLEAPLAGGQYEQYF
>TRBJ1-1|TRBV20-1
CSASTGDPGTEAFF
>TRBJ1-5|TRBV27
CASSSSIYQPQHF
>TRBJ2-1|TRBV4-2
CASSQDRGSPYNEQFF
>TRBJ2-2|TRBV5-1
CASSLAVDKPTGELFF
>TRBJ2-1|TRBV6-6
CATVRGGRAEQFF
>TRBJ1-6|TRBV5-5
CASSPDGRKNSPLHF
>TRBJ2-2|TRBV3-1
CATGGDFTGELFF
>TRBJ2-1|TRBV7-9
CATRLSSYNEQFF
>TRBJ2-1|TRBV6-1
CASSTGRINEQFF
>TRBJ1-2|TRBV7-2
CASSYGQGRTNYGYTF
>TRBJ2-5|TRBV12-3/TRBV12-4
CASSRQETQYF
>TRBJ2-5|TRBV2
CASRVAGRYQETQYF
>TRBJ2-1|TRBV20-1
CSALVQGAYNEQFF